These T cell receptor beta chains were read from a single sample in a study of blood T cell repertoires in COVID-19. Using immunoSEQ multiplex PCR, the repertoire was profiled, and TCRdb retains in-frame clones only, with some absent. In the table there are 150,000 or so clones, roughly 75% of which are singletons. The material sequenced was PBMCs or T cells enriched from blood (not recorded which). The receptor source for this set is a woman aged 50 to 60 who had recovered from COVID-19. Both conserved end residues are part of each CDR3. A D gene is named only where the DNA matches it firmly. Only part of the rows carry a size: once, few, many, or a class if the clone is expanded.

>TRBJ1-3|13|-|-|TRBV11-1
CASSLAGGNTIYF
TGTGCCAGCAGCTTGGCAGGAGGAAACACCATATATTTT
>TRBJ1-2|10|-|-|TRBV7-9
CASSVDGYTF
TGTGCCAGCTCGGTTGATGGCTACACCTTC
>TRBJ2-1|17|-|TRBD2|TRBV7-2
CASSLFTSGGFYNEQFF
TGTGCCAGCAGCTTATTCACTAGCGGGGGCTTCTACAATGAGCAGTTCTTC
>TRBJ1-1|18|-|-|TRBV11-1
CASSLARDGGSMNTEAFF
TGTGCCAGCAGCTTAGCGCGGGACGGTGGGAGCATGAACACTGAAGCTTTCTTT
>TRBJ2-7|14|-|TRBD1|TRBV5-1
CASSWGTGIYEQYF
TGCGCCAGCAGCTGGGGGACAGGGATCTACGAGCAGTACTTC
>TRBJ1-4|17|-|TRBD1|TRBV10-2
CASSEWTGPTTNEKLFF
TGCGCCAGCAGTGAGTGGACAGGGCCTACAACTAATGAAAAACTGTTTTTT
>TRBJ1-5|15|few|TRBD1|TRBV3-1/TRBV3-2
CASSQDSGGGQPQHF
TGTGCCAGCAGCCAAGATTCAGGGGGCGGCCAGCCCCAGCATTTT
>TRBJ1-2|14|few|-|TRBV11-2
CASSLSFKQSGYTF
TGTGCCAGCAGCTTATCCTTTAAACAGTCGGGCTACACCTTC
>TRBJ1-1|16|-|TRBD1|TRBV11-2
CASSLDPEGQRIEAFF
TGTGCCAGCAGCTTAGATCCGGAGGGACAGAGAATTGAAGCTTTCTTT
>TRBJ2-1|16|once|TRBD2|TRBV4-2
CASSRMSGGAYNEQFF
TGTGCCAGCAGCCGGATGAGCGGGGGAGCTTACAATGAGCAGTTCTTC
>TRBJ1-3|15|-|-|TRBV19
CASIPGLPDGNTIYF
TGTGCCAGTATCCCGGGACTCCCAGATGGAAACACCATATATTTT
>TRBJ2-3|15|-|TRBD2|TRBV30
CAWRILAAITDTQYF
TGTGCCTGGAGAATACTAGCGGCTATCACAGATACGCAGTATTTT
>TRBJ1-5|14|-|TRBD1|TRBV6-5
CASRHRDRTQPQHF
TGTGCCAGCAGGCACCGGGACAGGACACAGCCCCAGCATTTT
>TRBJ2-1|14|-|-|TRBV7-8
CASSLQGPYNEQFF
TGTGCCAGCAGCTTACAGGGCCCCTACAATGAGCAGTTCTTC
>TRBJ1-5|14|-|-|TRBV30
CAWSVGSSNQPQHF
TGTGCCTGGAGTGTAGGGAGTAGCAATCAGCCCCAGCATTTT
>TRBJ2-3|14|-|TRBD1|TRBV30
CATRRTGSTDTQYF
TGTGCAACTCGACGGACAGGGAGCACAGATACGCAGTATTTT
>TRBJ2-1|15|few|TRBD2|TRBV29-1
CSAAGTSGGLNEQFF
TGCAGCGCCGCCGGGACTAGCGGGGGTCTGAATGAGCAGTTCTTC